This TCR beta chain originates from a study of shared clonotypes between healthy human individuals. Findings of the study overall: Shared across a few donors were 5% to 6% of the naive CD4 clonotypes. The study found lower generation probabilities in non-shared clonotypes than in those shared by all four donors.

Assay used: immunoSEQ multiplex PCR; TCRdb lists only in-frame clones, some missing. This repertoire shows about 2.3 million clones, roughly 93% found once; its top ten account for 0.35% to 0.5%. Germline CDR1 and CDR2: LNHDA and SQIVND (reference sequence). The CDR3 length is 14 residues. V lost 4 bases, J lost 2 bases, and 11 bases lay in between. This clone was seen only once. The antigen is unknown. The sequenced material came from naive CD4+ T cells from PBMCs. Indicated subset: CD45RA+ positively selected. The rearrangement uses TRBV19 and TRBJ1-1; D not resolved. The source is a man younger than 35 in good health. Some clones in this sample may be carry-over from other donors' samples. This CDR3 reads CASSKQQLNTEAFF. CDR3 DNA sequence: TGTGCCAGTAGTAAGCAGCAGTTAAACACTGAAGCTTTCTTT.